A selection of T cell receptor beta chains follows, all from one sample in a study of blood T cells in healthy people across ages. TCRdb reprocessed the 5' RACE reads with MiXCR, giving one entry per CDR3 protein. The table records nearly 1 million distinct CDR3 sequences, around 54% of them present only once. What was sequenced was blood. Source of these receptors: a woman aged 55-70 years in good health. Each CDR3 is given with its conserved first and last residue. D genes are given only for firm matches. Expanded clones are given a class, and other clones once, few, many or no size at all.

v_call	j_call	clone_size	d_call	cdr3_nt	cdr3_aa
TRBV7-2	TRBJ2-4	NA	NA	TGTGCCAGCAGCCCCACCGGGACAAACATTCAGTACTTC	CASSPTGTNIQYF
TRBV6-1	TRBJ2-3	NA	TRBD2	TGTGCCAGCAGTGATGGCGGGAGGGACCTCCGAGATACGCAGTATTTT	CASSDGGRDLRDTQYF
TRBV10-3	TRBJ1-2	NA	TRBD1	TGTGCCATCAGTGACCTAGGACAGGGGGCGTCGAACTATGGCTACACCTTC	CAISDLGQGASNYGYTF
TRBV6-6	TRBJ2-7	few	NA	TGTGCCAGCAGTAGTACTAGCCAACTCTCCTACGAGCAGTACTTC	CASSSTSQLSYEQYF
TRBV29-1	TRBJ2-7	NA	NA	TGCAGCGTTCAAGTGGCAGGGACCTTTTTCTACGAGCAGTACTTC	CSVQVAGTFFYEQYF
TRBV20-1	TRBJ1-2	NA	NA	TGCAGCGACAACGCCTTATCTAGGGGAGGCTACACCTTC	CSDNALSRGGYTF
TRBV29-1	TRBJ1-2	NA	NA	TGCAGCGTTGTTGCCCCCTATGGAGGGAGAGCTGGCTACACCTTC	CSVVAPYGGRAGYTF
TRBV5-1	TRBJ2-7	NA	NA	TGCGCCAGCAGCTGGGAGGGACAGTACGAGCAGTACTTC	CASSWEGQYEQYF
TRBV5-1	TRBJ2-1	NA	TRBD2	TGCGCCAGCAGCTTGGAACTAGCGGAGGGGGAGCAGTTCTTC	CASSLELAEGEQFF
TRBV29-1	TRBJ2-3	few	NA	TGCAGCGTCACCCCGGGTCCCAACACAGATACGCAGTATTTT	CSVTPGPNTDTQYF
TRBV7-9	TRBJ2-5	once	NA	TGTGCCAGCAGCTTAGCCGGGACGAACCAAGAGACCCAGTACTTC	CASSLAGTNQETQYF
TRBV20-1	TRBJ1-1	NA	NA	TGCAGTGAAACATTGAACACTGAAGCTTTCTTT	CSETLNTEAFF
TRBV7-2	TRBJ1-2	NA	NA	TGTGCCAGCAGCTTAGCCCGCGATAACTATGGCTACACCTTC	CASSLARDNYGYTF
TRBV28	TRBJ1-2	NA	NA	TGTGCCAGCACGGAGGGATATGGCTACACCTTC	CASTEGYGYTF
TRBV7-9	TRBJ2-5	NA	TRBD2	TGTGCCAGCAGCTTAGTTTCATTGCGGGAGACCCGGAAAGAGACCCAGTACTTC	CASSLVSLRETRKETQYF
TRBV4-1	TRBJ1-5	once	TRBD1	TGCGCCAGCCAACCTTGGACAGGGTTTGGTCAGCCCCAGCATTTT	CASQPWTGFGQPQHF
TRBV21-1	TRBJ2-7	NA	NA	TGTGCCAGCAGCAAACCTGAGACTAGCACCTACGAGCAGTACTTC	CASSKPETSTYEQYF
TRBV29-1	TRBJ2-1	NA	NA	TGCAGCGTTCGTCACTCCGGGCCCCACAATGAGCAGTTCTTC	CSVRHSGPHNEQFF
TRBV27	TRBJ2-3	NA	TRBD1	TGTGCCAGCAGGCCGACAGGGTTTGGCACAGATACGCAGTATTTT	CASRPTGFGTDTQYF
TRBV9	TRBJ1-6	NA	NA	TGTGCCAGCAGCGTAGTAGGGACATCTGATTCACCCCTCCACTTT	CASSVVGTSDSPLHF
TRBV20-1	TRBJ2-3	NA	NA	TGCAGTGCTAGAGATGTCCTAGTTACCACAGATACGCAGTATTTT	CSARDVLVTTDTQYF
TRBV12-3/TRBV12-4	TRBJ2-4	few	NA	TGTGCCAGCAGTTTAGTGGCGGGACAAGCCAAAAACATTCAGTACTTC	CASSLVAGQAKNIQYF
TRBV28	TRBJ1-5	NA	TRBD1	TGTGCCAGCAAAACAGGGGGCAGACAGCCCCAGCATTTT	CASKTGGRQPQHF
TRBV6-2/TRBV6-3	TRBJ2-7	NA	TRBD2	TGCGCCAGCAGCAAGTTACTTTCCGGGACTAGCGGGGGAAGGCTCTACGAGCAGTACTTC	CASSKLLSGTSGGRLYEQYF
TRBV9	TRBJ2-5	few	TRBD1	TGTGCCAGCAGTCCACAGGGGGCTTGGGAGACCCAGTACTTC	CASSPQGAWETQYF
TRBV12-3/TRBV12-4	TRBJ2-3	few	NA	TGTGCCAGCAGTTTTTTTGGGAACACAGATACGCAGTATTTT	CASSFFGNTDTQYF
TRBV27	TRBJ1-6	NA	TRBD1	TGTGCCAGCAGTTTAGTTGGGACAGCCTCTAATTCACCCCTCCACTTT	CASSLVGTASNSPLHF
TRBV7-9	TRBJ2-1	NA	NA	TGTGCCAGCAGCTACCCCGGGACGGGTTACAATGAGCAGTTCTTC	CASSYPGTGYNEQFF
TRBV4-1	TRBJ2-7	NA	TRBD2	TGCGCCAGCGGCCATGCGGGGGACGAGCAGTACTTC	CASGHAGDEQYF
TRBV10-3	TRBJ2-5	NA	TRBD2	TGTGCCATCAGGAAGACTAGCCTAGAGACCCAGTACTTC	CAIRKTSLETQYF
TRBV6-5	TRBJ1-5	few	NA	TGTGCCAGCAGGACCATTAATCAGCCCCAGCATTTT	CASRTINQPQHF
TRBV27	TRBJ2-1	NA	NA	TGTGCCAGCAGTCAACTTTCTCCCAGGGGGGCCCATGAGCAGTTCTTC	CASSQLSPRGAHEQFF
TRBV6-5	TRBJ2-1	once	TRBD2	TGTGCCAGCAGCCGCGGACTAGAAAGCTCCTACAATGAGCAGTTCTTC	CASSRGLESSYNEQFF
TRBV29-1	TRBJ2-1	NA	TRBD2	TGCAGCGCCCAAACCGGGACTAGCGGGAGGTATATTTCATGCGAGCAGTTCTTC	CSAQTGTSGRYISCEQFF
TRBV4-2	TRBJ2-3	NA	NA	TGTGCCAGCAGCCAAGATACCTCCGGGAAGGTAGATACGCAGTATTTT	CASSQDTSGKVDTQYF
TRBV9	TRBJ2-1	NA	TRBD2	TGTGCCAGCAGCGTAGTGGGCGCGGGAGTGATTGTTGAGCAGTTCTTC	CASSVVGAGVIVEQFF
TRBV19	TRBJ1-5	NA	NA	TGTGCCAGTAGTATGGGGTTCGGACAGCCCCAGCATTTT	CASSMGFGQPQHF
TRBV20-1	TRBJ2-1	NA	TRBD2	TGCAGTGCTAGAGATTTAAGGGAACTAGCGGGGCGGGGTGAGCAGTTCTTC	CSARDLRELAGRGEQFF
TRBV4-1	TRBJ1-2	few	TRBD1	TGCGCCAGCAGGCGACAGGGGGGACGGTATGGCTACACCTTC	CASRRQGGRYGYTF
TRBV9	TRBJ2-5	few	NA	TGTGCCAGCAGCGTAGCTTGGGGGGAGACCCAGTACTTC	CASSVAWGETQYF
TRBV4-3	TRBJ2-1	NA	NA	TGCGCCAGCAGCCTAACCGGGACAAGACTAGGGGGGAACGAGCAGTTCTTC	CASSLTGTRLGGNEQFF